This record concerns one T cell receptor beta chain sequence. This clonotype was seen a handful of times. The antigen it binds to is not known. Nothing much larger sits one base from this clone, and base qualities are not available. The entry originates in a study of CD8 T cells in ankylosing spondylitis (dated by TCRdb to about 2017). With regard to the full study: The study set out to find disease-linked TCR variants by profiling T cell receptor beta repertoires in ankylosing spondylitis patients and healthy donors. The full study cohort was made up of about 24 ankylosing spondylitis patients and 108 healthy donors. Peripheral blood was sampled, and synovial fluid was also collected from ankylosing spondylitis patients.

Instrument used: Illumina HiSeq 2500. Quantitative 5'-RACE with molecular barcodes was used to prepare TCR beta libraries. For the original study's pipeline: A new computational method based on a probabilistic model of VDJ rearrangement was used to identify disease-linked TCR variants. In-frame beta chains were kept once TCRdb had trimmed the public reads at Q25 with fastp and called clones with MiXCR. All rows with the same CDR3 protein become a single entry with the most common DNA and genes. V and J calls and clone size were set by TCRdb, not the authors. The sample table records hundreds of thousands of distinct CDR3 sequences; roughly 12% of these occur just once. The top ten clonotypes cover 0.51% of the sample. The germline V gene encodes CDR1 SGHAT and CDR2 FQNNGV. V loses 5 bases of germline sequence and J loses 3 bases, and the interval between the two ends is 14 bases. The CDR3 measures 14 amino acids from cysteine to phenylalanine. Here the CDR3 DNA is all that survives: 42 bases in frame from base 1.

General findings and caveats noted by the study authors: Significant enrichment of the disease-linked clones was reported in matched synovial fluid samples from ankylosing spondylitis patients. Blood from ankylosing spondylitis patients appeared to be characterized by a TCR beta motif composed of under ten highly homologous amino acid variants. The disease-linked clones had a CD8+ phenotype and were found at relatively low frequencies in peripheral blood. Some TCR beta motif variants had previously been reported in synovial fluid and blood of reactive arthritis patients, which suggested common disease-initiation mechanisms.

The sequence was obtained from a male donor with ankylosing spondylitis. The sample was blood, either unsorted or a sorted T cell fraction (not recorded which). In this chain, TRBV11-2 is recombined with TRBJ2-7; the D gene cannot be resolved beyond TRBD1 or TRBD2, each matching 5 bases. At the DNA level, the sequence is TGTGCCAGCAGCGCAAGTGTGGGGGACTACGAGCAGTACTTC. Its amino acids are CASSASVGDYEQYF.